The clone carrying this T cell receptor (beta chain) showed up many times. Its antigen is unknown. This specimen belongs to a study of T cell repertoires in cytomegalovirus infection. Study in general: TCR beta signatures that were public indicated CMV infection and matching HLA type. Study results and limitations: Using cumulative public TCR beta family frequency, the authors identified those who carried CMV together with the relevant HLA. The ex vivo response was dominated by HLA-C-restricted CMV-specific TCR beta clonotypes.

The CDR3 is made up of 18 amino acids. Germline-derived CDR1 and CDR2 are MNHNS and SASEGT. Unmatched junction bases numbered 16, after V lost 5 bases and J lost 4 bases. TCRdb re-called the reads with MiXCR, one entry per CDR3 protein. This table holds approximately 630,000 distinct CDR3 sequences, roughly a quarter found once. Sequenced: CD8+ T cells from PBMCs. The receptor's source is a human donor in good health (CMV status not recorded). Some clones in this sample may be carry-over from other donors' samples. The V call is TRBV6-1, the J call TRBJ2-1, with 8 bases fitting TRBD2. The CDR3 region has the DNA TGTGCCAGCAGTTATGGGGCGGGGGGTCCCGAATATTACAATGAGCAGTTCTTC. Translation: CASSYGAGGPEYYNEQFF.